A selection of T cell receptor beta chains follows, all from one sample in a study of cytomegalovirus exposure and HLA in healthy donors. TCRdb keeps only in-frame clones here, not all; method: immunoSEQ multiplex PCR. The table includes around 170,000 clones, almost 80% detected once. Sequencing used PBMCs. These receptors all come from a male donor in good health and CMV-seronegative. Both conserved end residues are trimmed from each CDR3. Fields, in order: J gene, V gene, CDR3 protein.

J: TRBJ2-7
V: TRBV6-5
CDR3: ASRLAASSYEQY

J: TRBJ2-2
V: TRBV4-3
CDR3: ASSLRQAGELF

J: TRBJ2-6
V: TRBV28
CDR3: ASSKGQPTGANVLT

J: TRBJ1-5
V: TRBV4-1
CDR3: ASSQDRGSNQPQH

J: TRBJ2-1
V: TRBV5-1
CDR3: ASSLVPGLAGDSYNEQF

J: TRBJ2-2
V: TRBV19
CDR3: ASSPMGTGVTGELF

J: TRBJ1-1
V: TRBV6-5
CDR3: ASSYREDTEAF

J: TRBJ2-5
V: TRBV7-2
CDR3: ASRGTGKETQY

J: TRBJ2-1
V: TRBV6-5
CDR3: ASSLAGDNEQF

J: TRBJ2-5
V: TRBV29-1
CDR3: SVVGAGQETQY

J: TRBJ2-7
V: TRBV30
CDR3: AWSRLGTSGSYEQY

J: TRBJ1-5
V: TRBV28
CDR3: ASSLSHRTLNQPQH

J: TRBJ2-1
V: TRBV10-1
CDR3: ASSGGTESSYNEQF

J: TRBJ1-2
V: TRBV19
CDR3: ASSPTGGADYGYT

J: TRBJ2-3
V: TRBV6-5
CDR3: AAAAGGPGRQY

J: TRBJ2-1
V: TRBV28
CDR3: ASSPAGLARYEQF

J: TRBJ2-1
V: TRBV2
CDR3: ASSALAGGRNEQF

J: TRBJ2-5
V: TRBV7-3
CDR3: ASSRGGGGAGETQY